The 9 T cell receptor beta chains in this list originate from one sample, sequenced in a study of blood T cell repertoires in COVID-19. TCRdb's copy holds only in-frame clones and misses some; the assay was immunoSEQ multiplex PCR. The sample has about 100,000 clones, 70% to 90% seen once. The sequencing sample was made of peripheral blood. The receptors shown here come from a man over 45 with active or convalescent COVID-19.

J is TRBJ2-4 and V is TRBV7-6, with 8 bases aligning to TRBD2. J was trimmed by 7 bases and V by 1 base; bases with no gene match: 9. The germline V gene encodes CDR1 SGHVS and CDR2 FNYEAQ. The CDR3 totals 16 residues. CDR3 coding DNA: TGTGCCAGCAGCTTAGAGGGCGCGGGAGGTGGTAACATTCAGTACTTC. Its protein is CASSLEGAGGGNIQYF.

This chain uses TRBV15 with TRBJ2-5; D unresolved. Germline V lookup: CDR1 LNHNV, CDR2 YYDKDF (reference sequence). This CDR3 contains 12 residues. The germline V and J ends were trimmed by 0 bases and 13 bases, with 12 bases remaining between them. The CDR3 region is CATSRDNYLRYF. The CDR3 DNA reads TGTGCCACCAGCAGAGATAATTATTTGCGGTACTTC.

The rearrangement joins TRBV19 to TRBJ2-1; 12 bases match TRBD2. Germline lookup yields CDR1 LNHDA and CDR2 SQIVND (reference sequence). The junction had 7 bases not matched to a gene; V was cut back by 1 base and J by 0 bases. The CDR3 is 19 amino acids. The CDR3 sequence: CASSIGTSGRSSSYNEQFF. The CDR3 nucleotides read TGTGCCAGTAGTATAGGTACTAGCGGGAGGTCCAGCTCCTACAATGAGCAGTTCTTC.

This chain connects TRBV11-3 to TRBJ2-7; 8 bases are a match to TRBD1. The V segment lost 3 bases and the J segment 4 bases; nucleotides outside the gene matches: 5. The CDR3 runs 14 residues. Germline values: CDR1 SGHNT, CDR2 YENEEA. Here the CDR3 reads CASSFDRGFYEQYF. DNA of the CDR3: TGTGCCAGCAGCTTCGACAGGGGTTTTTACGAGCAGTACTTC.

This chain joins TRBV21-1 and TRBJ2-7; the table's D gene call, TRBD2, was not cross checked with the DNA. TRBV21-1 counts as a pseudogene. The CDR3 is 12 residues long. DNA for the CDR3: TGTGCCAGCAGCCTGAGCTCCTACGAGCAGTACTTC. Residues: CASSLSSYEQYF.

V and J are TRBV7-3 and TRBJ2-2; 11 bases map to TRBD1. The CDR3 extends over 16 amino acids. Germline CDR1 and CDR2: SGHTA and FQGTGA. Trimming took 5 bases from V and 5 from J; bases not matched to a gene: 7. CDR3 region: CASSPRTGGSTGELFF. In DNA, the CDR3 is TGTGCCAGCAGCCCCCGGACAGGGGGCAGTACCGGGGAGCTGTTTTTT.

This chain links TRBV9 with TRBJ1-3; D is possibly TRBD1 (5 bases). Trimming pared 5 bases from V and 0 bases from J, leaving 15 bases between. Germline CDR1 reads SGDLS; CDR2 reads YYNGEE. There are 16 residues in the CDR3. The CDR3 region is CASSGGARASGNTIYF. In DNA form, the CDR3 reads TGTGCCAGCAGTGGTGGGGCCAGGGCCTCTGGAAACACCATATATTTT.

This clone was seen just once. This chain's CDR3 is CASQKTGGYEQYF. The DNA for the CDR3 is TGTGCCAGCCAAAAGACAGGGGGCTACGAGCAGTACTTC. The chain uses TRBV6-5 and TRBJ2-7; TRBD1 matches 9 bases. The CDR3 is 13 residues long. Germline V gives CDR1 MNHEY, CDR2 SVGAGI. Germline trimming cut 8 bases from V and 3 bases from J; bases unmatched to any gene: 5.

This clone was detected only once. The V gene is TRBV12-3 or TRBV12-4, the J gene TRBJ1-3; D remains unclear. This CDR3 has 13 amino acids. V gave up 2 bases and J gave up 7 bases, with 9 bases separating them. The CDR3 region has the DNA TGTGCCAGCAGTTTAAGCGGGCTCAACACCATATATTTT. It yields the protein CASSLSGLNTIYF.